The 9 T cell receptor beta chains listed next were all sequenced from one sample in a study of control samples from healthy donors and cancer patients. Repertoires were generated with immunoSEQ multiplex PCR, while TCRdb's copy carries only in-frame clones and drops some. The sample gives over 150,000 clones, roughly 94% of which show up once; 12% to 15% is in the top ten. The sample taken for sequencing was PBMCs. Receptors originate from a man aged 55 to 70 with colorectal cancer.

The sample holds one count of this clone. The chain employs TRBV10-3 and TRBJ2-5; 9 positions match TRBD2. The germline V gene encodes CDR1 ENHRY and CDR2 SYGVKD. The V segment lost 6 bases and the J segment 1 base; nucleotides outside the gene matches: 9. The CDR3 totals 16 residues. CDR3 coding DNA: TGTGCCATCAGGTCAGCGGGGGGCCTCTTCCAAGAGACCCAGTACTTC. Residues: CAIRSAGGLFQETQYF.

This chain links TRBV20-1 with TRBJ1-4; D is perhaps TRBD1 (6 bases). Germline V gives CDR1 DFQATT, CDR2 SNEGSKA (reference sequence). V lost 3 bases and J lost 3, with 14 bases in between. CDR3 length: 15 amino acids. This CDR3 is CSASSPGDSNEKLFF. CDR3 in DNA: TGCAGTGCTAGTTCTCCAGGGGACTCTAATGAAAAACTGTTTTTT.

In nucleotides, the CDR3 is TGTGCCACCAGTGATTCGGGGCTCCTTGGCTATGGCTACACCTTC. Protein product: CATSDSGLLGYGYTF. The chain uses TRBV24-1 and TRBJ1-2, with TRBD1 as a possible D gene (5 bases). The CDR3 runs 15 residues. Between the trimmed V and J ends, which lost 2 bases and 4 bases, there was a span of 13 bases. Germline-derived CDR1 and CDR2 are KGHDR and SFDVKD.

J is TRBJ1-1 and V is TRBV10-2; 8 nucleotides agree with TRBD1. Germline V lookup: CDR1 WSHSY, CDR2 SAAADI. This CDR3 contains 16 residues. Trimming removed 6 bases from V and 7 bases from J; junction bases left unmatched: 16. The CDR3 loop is CASSKTMAGGRNEAFF. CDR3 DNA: TGCGCCAGCAGCAAAACTATGGCAGGGGGCCGGAATGAAGCTTTCTTT.

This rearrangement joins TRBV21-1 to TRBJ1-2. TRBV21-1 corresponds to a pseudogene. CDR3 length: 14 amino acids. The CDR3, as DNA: TGTGCCAGCAGCAAATTTGGGGGGACCTATGGCTACACCTTC. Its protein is CASSKFGGTYGYTF.

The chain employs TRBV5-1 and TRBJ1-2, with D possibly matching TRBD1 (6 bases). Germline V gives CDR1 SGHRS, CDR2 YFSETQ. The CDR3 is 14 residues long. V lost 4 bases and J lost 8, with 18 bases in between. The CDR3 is CASSLGRGPGGYTF. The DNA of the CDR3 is TGCGCCAGCAGCCTAGGCCGGGGGCCCGGCGGCTACACCTTC.

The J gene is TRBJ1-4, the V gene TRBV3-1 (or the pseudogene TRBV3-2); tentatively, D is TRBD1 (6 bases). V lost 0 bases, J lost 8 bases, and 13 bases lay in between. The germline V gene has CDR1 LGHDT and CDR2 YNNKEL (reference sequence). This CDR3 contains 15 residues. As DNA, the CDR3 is TGTGCCAGCAGCCAAGACCCGGGGGGCGGGGAAAAACTGTTTTTT. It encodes CASSQDPGGGEKLFF.

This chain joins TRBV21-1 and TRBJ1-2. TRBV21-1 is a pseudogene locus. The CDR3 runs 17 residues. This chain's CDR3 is CASSKVRHARDSGGYTF. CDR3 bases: TGTGCCAGCAGCAAAGTACGTCACGCCAGGGATTCGGGAGGCTACACCTTC.

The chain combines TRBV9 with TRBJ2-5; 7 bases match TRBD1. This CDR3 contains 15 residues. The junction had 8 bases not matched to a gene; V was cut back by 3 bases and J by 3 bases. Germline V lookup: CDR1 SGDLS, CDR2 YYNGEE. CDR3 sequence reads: CASSATGIEEETQYF. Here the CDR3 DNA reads TGTGCCAGCAGCGCGACAGGGATTGAAGAAGAGACCCAGTACTTC.